A single sample is the source of the 23 T cell receptor beta chains below, sequenced in a study of cytomegalovirus exposure and HLA in healthy donors. Use of 60 Vbeta and 13 Jbeta primers characterized the PCR. Here immunoSEQ multiplex PCR was the method, and the copy in TCRdb shows in-frame clones only, minus some. The sample contains some 130,000 clones, around three quarters of which appear only once. Sequencing was performed on PBMCs. These receptors were collected from a woman aged 50 to 60 in good health and CMV-seronegative.

CDR3 residues: CASSLLRGGSGYTF. The CDR3 nucleotides are TGTGCCAGCAGCTTATTACGGGGGGGCAGCGGCTACACCTTC. The chain recombines TRBV11-2 with TRBJ1-2; tentative D call: TRBD1 (6 bases). Germline values: CDR1 SGHAT, CDR2 FQNNGV. This CDR3 spans 14 amino acids. V was trimmed by 2 bases and J by 8 bases, leaving 15 bases between them.

This clone was seen a handful of times. The chain links TRBV28 to TRBJ1-2; 9 nucleotides match TRBD1. CDR1 is MDHEN, CDR2 SYDVKM, per germline. The CDR3 consists of 14 residues. V lost 1 base, J lost 4 bases, and 1 base stayed unmatched. This CDR3 reads CASSLSDRGYGYTF. CDR3 sequence (DNA): TGTGCCAGCAGTTTATCGGACAGGGGCTATGGCTACACCTTC.

CDR3 sequence: CASSPINEAQNTEAFF. The CDR3 nucleotides are TGTGCCAGCAGTCCCATTAACGAGGCTCAGAACACTGAAGCTTTCTTT. This rearrangement joins TRBV28 to TRBJ1-1; D is ambiguous. V lost 5 bases and J lost 1, with 17 bases in between. Germline loops: CDR1 MDHEN, CDR2 SYDVKM. This CDR3 has 16 amino acids.

To note about this clone: Within the sample, other DNA sequences also encode this same CDR3. The chain carries TRBV25-1 and TRBJ1-1, with 9 bases that match TRBD1. Germline trimming cut 6 bases from V and 4 bases from J; bases unmatched to any gene: 3. This CDR3 has 13 residues. The germline gives CDR1 MGHDK, CDR2 SYGVNS. The CDR3, as DNA: TGTGCCAGCAGAGGACAGGGGTCCACTGAAGCTTTCTTT. Translation gives CASRGQGSTEAFF.

J is TRBJ1-1 and V is TRBV5-4; 8 bases fit TRBD1. CDR1 SGHNT and CDR2 YYREEE come from the germline V gene (reference sequence). Germline trimming cut 4 bases from V and 5 bases from J; bases unmatched to any gene: 10. The CDR3 extends over 15 amino acids. CDR3 coding DNA: TGTGCCAGCAGCCCTGGACAGGGAAGGGGGACTGAAGCTTTCTTT. Its protein product is CASSPGQGRGTEAFF. The full variable domain, completed using reference TRBV5-4 and TRBJ1-1, is ETGVTQSPTHLIKTRGQQVTLRCSSQSGHNTVSWYQQALGQGPQFIFQYYREEENGRGNFPPRFSGLQFPNYSSELNVNALELDDSALYLCASSPGQGRGTEAFFGQGTRLTVV.

J is TRBJ2-7 and V is TRBV5-4; the D gene is possibly TRBD1 (5 bases). The CDR3 is made up of 14 amino acids. The V end was cut by 0 bases, the J end by 3 bases, with 10 bases between. From germline, CDR1 is SGHNT and CDR2 YYREEE (reference sequence). DNA for the CDR3: TGTGCCAGCAGCTTGGTCGGGCAGGGCTACGAGCAGTACTTC. Residues: CASSLVGQGYEQYF.

This chain joins TRBV6-6 and TRBJ1-1, with D unclear. The CDR3 is made up of 16 amino acids. Germline CDR1 reads MNHNY; CDR2 reads SVGAGI (reference sequence). The V and J ends lost 6 bases and 4 bases respectively, with 21 bases between them. Here the CDR3 reads CASRLRFGPGSTEAFF. In nucleotides, the CDR3 is TGTGCCAGCAGGTTAAGATTTGGGCCTGGGAGCACTGAAGCTTTCTTT.

The chain uses TRBV28 and TRBJ2-7, with D tentatively TRBD2 (7 bases). V was cut by 1 base and J by 7 bases, with 14 bases left in between. The length of the CDR3 is 14 residues. Germline CDR1 MDHEN, CDR2 SYDVKM. The DNA for the CDR3 is TGTGCCAGCAGTTTATTACGGGGGGCAGGAGAGCAGTACTTC. This encodes CASSLLRGAGEQYF.

In nucleotides, the CDR3 is TGTGCCAGCAGCTGGGGACTCCCCGCCGGGGAGCTGTTTTTT. This encodes CASSWGLPAGELFF. The chain is built from TRBV7-9 and TRBJ2-2; a possible D gene is TRBD2 (6 bases). CDR1 and CDR2 from the germline V gene are SEHNR and FQNEAQ (reference sequence). Trimming took off 4 bases at V and 6 bases at J, with 12 bases between the two ends. The length of the CDR3 is 14 residues.

This clone was recorded once. The chain couples TRBV28 to TRBJ1-4; no firm D call. The CDR3 extends over 16 amino acids. Germline CDR1 MDHEN, CDR2 SYDVKM. The V end lost 8 bases, the J end lost 1 base, and 17 bases lay between the germline ends. The CDR3 nucleotides are TGTGCCAGCCGGTTGGTTGAGCGGGGAACTAATGAAAAACTGTTTTTT. Amino acid sequence: CASRLVERGTNEKLFF.

The rearrangement joins TRBV29-1 to TRBJ1-3, with D possibly matching TRBD1 (5 bases). V was pared by 3 bases and J by 0 bases, with 9 bases between. The CDR3 sequence is 14 residues long. Germline V gene sequence: CDR1 SQVTM, CDR2 ANQGSEA. For the CDR3, the DNA is TGCAGCGTTGATACAGGAAGCTCTGGAAACACCATATATTTT. Amino acids: CSVDTGSSGNTIYF. The full variable domain, completed using reference TRBV29-1 and TRBJ1-3, is SAVISQKPSRDICQRGTSLTIQCQVDSQVTMMFWYRQQPGQSLTLIATANQGSEATYESGFVIDKFPISRPNLTFSTLTVSNMSPEDSSIYLCSVDTGSSGNTIYFGEGSWLTVV.

V is TRBV4-2 and J is TRBJ1-5; 8 bases map to TRBD1. The germline V gene encodes CDR1 LGHNA and CDR2 YNFKEQ. The CDR3 loop spans 14 amino acids. The V segment lost 4 bases and the J segment 7 bases; nucleotides outside the gene matches: 6. This CDR3 is CASSPDREGQPQHF. The CDR3 bases are TGTGCCAGCAGCCCGGACAGGGAAGGGCAGCCCCAGCATTTT.

The V gene is TRBV29-1, the J gene TRBJ2-2; no reliable D call. Germline CDR1 reads SQVTM; CDR2 reads ANQGSEA. CDR3 length: 13 residues. The V and J ends lost 3 bases and 8 bases respectively, with 13 bases between them. The CDR3, as DNA: TGCAGCGTTGACTTCGAGCCCCCAGGGGAGCTGTTTTTT. It yields the protein CSVDFEPPGELFF.

The chain combines TRBV30 with TRBJ2-1; 9 bases match TRBD2. Germline lookup yields CDR1 GTSNPN and CDR2 SVGIG (reference sequence). CDR3 size: 12 residues. Losses at the gene ends were 3 bases for V and 14 bases for J; bases not matched to a gene: 8. CDR3 DNA: TGTGCCTGGAGGGAGGCGGGAGGGGGGAAGTTCTTC. It specifies CAWREAGGGKFF.

This chain joins TRBV5-1 and TRBJ2-5; TRBD1 matches at 7 bases. Unmatched junction bases numbered 10, after V lost 4 bases and J lost 10 bases. Germline V CDR1 and CDR2: SGHRS, YFSETQ. This CDR3 comprises 13 residues. DNA for the CDR3: TGCGCCAGCAGCGTAACCGGGACAGATGGCCAGTACTTC. This gives the protein CASSVTGTDGQYF. The complete variable domain, with remaining parts taken from reference TRBV5-1 and TRBJ2-5, reads KAGVTQTPRYLIKTRGQQVTLSCSPISGHRSVSWYQQTPGQGLQFLFEYFSETQRNKGNFPGRFSGRQFSNSRSEMNVSTLELGDSALYLCASSVTGTDGQYFGPGTRLLVL.

The chain employs TRBV7-2 and TRBJ1-4, with D tentatively TRBD1 (6 bases). V was pared by 5 bases and J by 2 bases, with 15 bases between. The CDR3 is 16 amino acids. Germline CDR1 reads SGHTA; CDR2 reads FQGNSA. In nucleotides, the CDR3 is TGTGCCAGCAGCCCTCAGGGGCTAGGGACTAATGAAAAACTGTTTTTT. It codes for CASSPQGLGTNEKLFF.

Concerning this clone itself: One junction end disagrees with the germline gene, perhaps due to a read error. This chain links TRBV6-5 with TRBJ1-5; 7 bases fit TRBD1. Germline-derived CDR1 and CDR2 are MNHEY and SVGAGI. This CDR3 is built from 14 residues. CDR3 residues: CASSSTGSNQPQNF. Here the CDR3 DNA reads TGTGCCAGCAGTTCGACAGGGAGCAATCAGCCCCAGAATTTT.

This clone was detected only once. The CDR3 DNA reads as TGTGCCAGTAGTATAGACAGGGGTGGAAACATTCAGTACTTC. This sequence encodes CASSIDRGGNIQYF. The genes are TRBV19 and TRBJ2-4; D is possibly TRBD1 (6 bases). V was cut by 0 bases and J by 6 bases, with 9 bases left in between. The germline V gene has CDR1 LNHDA and CDR2 SQIVND (reference sequence). The CDR3 loop spans 14 amino acids.

V is TRBV2 and J is TRBJ2-1, with TRBD2 identical over 9 bases. The CDR3 runs 15 residues. The junction had 9 bases not matched to a gene; V was cut back by 5 bases and J by 7 bases. The germline V gene encodes CDR1 SNHLY and CDR2 FYNNEI. The CDR3 sequence is CASSQIAGEANEQFF. For the CDR3, the DNA is TGTGCCAGCAGTCAGATAGCGGGAGAAGCTAATGAGCAGTTCTTC.

The rearrangement uses TRBV7-6 and TRBJ1-2; D not resolved. Germline CDR1 is SGHVS and CDR2 is FNYEAQ. CDR3 size: 13 residues. V lost 2 bases, J lost 8 bases, and 12 bases lay in between. CDR3 in DNA: TGTGCCAGCAGCTTAATCTCAGGCTACGGCTACACCTTC. The encoded protein is CASSLISGYGYTF.

This chain links TRBV28 with TRBJ2-5; 9 positions match TRBD2. Germline assignment: CDR1 MDHEN and CDR2 SYDVKM. The length of the CDR3 is 15 residues. The J segment lost 1 base and the V segment lost 8 bases, leaving 8 bases of the junction unmatched. CDR3 nucleotide sequence: TGTGCCAGCGGGCTAGCGGGGACCTTCCAAGAGACCCAGTACTTC. Translation gives CASGLAGTFQETQYF.

Comments on this clone: One junction end does not reproduce the germline sequence, and a read error may be involved. The chain carries TRBV4-3 and TRBJ1-2; TRBD1 might be the D (5 bases). From germline, CDR1 is LGHNA and CDR2 YSLEER. This CDR3 region has 13 residues. The CDR3 loop reads CASSQKRGGGYPF. CDR3 bases: TGCGCCAGCAGCCAAAAGCGGGGGGGTGGCTACCCCTTC.

The gene calls are TRBV19 and TRBJ1-5, with D hard to call. Germline V CDR1 and CDR2: LNHDA, SQIVND (reference sequence). The CDR3 is made up of 15 amino acids. V was trimmed by 0 bases and J by 5 bases, leaving 11 bases between them. CDR3 DNA sequence: TGTGCCAGTAGTATAGATGTCCCTGGAGATCAGCCCCAGCATTTT. Its translation: CASSIDVPGDQPQHF.